These T cell receptor beta chains were read from a single sample in a study of graft-versus-host responses after intestinal transplantation. For these TCRs, the target antigens are not known. Using immunoSEQ multiplex PCR, the repertoire was profiled, and TCRdb retains in-frame clones only, with some absent. The sample has about 130,000 clones; about nine tenths are singletons. The sequences come from unstimulated CD4+ T cells sorted from spleen or lymph node cells, collected before intestinal transplant. Receptors originate from a human donor who received an intestinal transplant. CDR3s include the opening cysteine and the closing phenylalanine or tryptophan. A D gene is named only where the DNA matches it firmly. Only some rows state a clone size, as once, few, many or a class for expanded clones.

D	V	size	J	CDR3	DNA
TRBD1	TRBV28	.	TRBJ1-2	CASSRTGTYGYTF	TGTGCCAGCAGTCGGACAGGAACCTATGGCTACACCTTC
.	TRBV11-2	few	TRBJ1-3	CASSLGISGNTIYF	TGTGCCAGCAGCCTAGGGATCTCTGGAAACACCATATATTTT
.	TRBV7-3	.	TRBJ2-7	CASSPSGFYEQYF	TGTGCCAGCAGCCCGAGCGGGTTCTACGAGCAGTACTTC
.	TRBV7-9	.	TRBJ2-5	CASSSPDTAGQYF	TGTGCCAGCAGCTCCCCGGATACAGCGGGCCAGTACTTC
TRBD1	TRBV30	.	TRBJ2-7	CAWSVGTGPYEQYF	TGTGCCTGGAGTGTTGGGACAGGTCCCTACGAGCAGTACTTC
.	TRBV11-2	.	TRBJ2-7	CASSLRGAREQYF	TGTGCCAGCAGCTTAAGGGGAGCGAGGGAGCAGTACTTC
TRBD2	TRBV19	.	TRBJ2-1	CASSKGPPGLANHEQFF	TGTGCCAGTAGTAAGGGGCCCCCGGGACTAGCTAACCATGAGCAGTTCTTC
.	TRBV5-1	.	TRBJ2-2	CASSLPTGSTGELFF	TGCGCCAGCAGCTTGCCGACTGGGTCCACCGGGGAGCTGTTTTTT
TRBD2	TRBV28	.	TRBJ2-7	CASSPQGTSGYEQYF	TGTGCCAGCAGTCCTCAGGGGACTAGCGGCTACGAGCAGTACTTC
.	TRBV28	.	TRBJ1-2	CASSLYVVGTFKGYTF	TGTGCCAGCAGTTTATATGTGGTCGGGACATTTAAAGGCTACACCTTC
.	TRBV28	.	TRBJ2-5	CASSLQDLRETQYF	TGTGCCAGCAGTTTACAGGACCTCCGCGAGACCCAGTACTTC
.	TRBV27	once	TRBJ1-1	CASSFRGMNTEAFF	TGTGCCAGCAGTTTCAGGGGAATGAACACTGAAGCTTTCTTT
TRBD1	TRBV4-3	.	TRBJ1-4	CASSLQGAKATNEKLFF	TGCGCCAGCAGCCTACAGGGGGCGAAAGCAACTAATGAAAAACTGTTTTTT
.	TRBV10-2	.	TRBJ2-1	CASSEIASEQFF	TGCGCCAGCAGCGAGATAGCCTCTGAGCAGTTCTTC
TRBD1	TRBV30	.	TRBJ1-6	CAWSVSGGSPLHF	TGTGCCTGGAGTGTTTCAGGGGGCTCACCCCTCCACTTT
TRBD2	TRBV6-6	.	TRBJ2-1	CASIGTTPYNEQFF	TGTGCCAGCATCGGGACTACTCCATACAATGAGCAGTTCTTC
TRBD2	TRBV5-4	.	TRBJ2-3	CASSRSLAGESDTQYF	TGTGCCAGCAGCCGGAGTCTAGCGGGAGAATCAGATACGCAGTATTTT
TRBD2	TRBV9	once	TRBJ2-1	CASSVGPAGVKNEQFF	TGTGCCAGCAGCGTAGGCCCAGCGGGAGTAAAGAATGAGCAGTTCTTC
.	TRBV2	.	TRBJ2-4	CASSEGLTIQYF	TGTGCCAGCAGTGAGGGGTTGACCATTCAGTACTTC
.	TRBV4-2	.	TRBJ2-2	CASSQEPPSNTGELFF	TGTGCCAGCAGCCAAGAACCACCATCGAACACCGGGGAGCTGTTTTTT
.	TRBV5-4	.	TRBJ2-3	CASSFVYTDTQYF	TGTGCCAGCAGCTTCGTCTACACAGATACGCAGTATTTT
TRBD2	TRBV5-1	.	TRBJ2-1	CASRSGTSINEQFF	TGCGCCAGCCGATCCGGGACTAGCATTAATGAGCAGTTCTTC
.	TRBV5-1	.	TRBJ1-6	CASSITGTNSPLHF	TGCGCCAGCAGCATAACCGGGACTAATTCACCCCTCCACTTT
.	TRBV28	.	TRBJ2-7	CASRQAYEQYF	TGTGCCAGCAGACAGGCGTACGAGCAGTACTTC
TRBD1	TRBV2	.	TRBJ2-6	CASRQGTGANVLTF	TGTGCCAGCCGACAGGGGACTGGGGCCAACGTCCTGACTTTC
.	TRBV2	.	TRBJ1-3	CASSGGGNTIYF	TGTGCCAGCAGTGGGGGCGGAAACACCATATATTTT
TRBD2	TRBV19	.	TRBJ2-1	CASSMGLAGVWSNYNEQFF	TGTGCCAGTAGTATGGGACTAGCGGGAGTATGGAGCAACTACAATGAGCAGTTCTTC
TRBD1	TRBV9	few	TRBJ2-7	CASSSHGTGAVEQYF	TGTGCCAGCAGCTCTCACGGGACAGGGGCCGTCGAGCAGTACTTC